Listed below are T cell receptor beta chains from one sample, sequenced in a study of radiotherapy plus CTLA-4 blockade in lung cancer. This table comes from immunoSEQ multiplex PCR, and its TCRdb copy is limited to in-frame clones, with some not included. Of about 97,000 clones in the sample, roughly 79% were seen once. This material consisted of peripheral blood, taken from a patient treated with radiotherapy plus ipilimumab. The receptors originated from a human donor with non-small cell lung cancer who had a partial response to radiotherapy plus ipilimumab. Some clones in this sample may be carry-over from other donors' samples. The CDR3 runs from the conserved cysteine through the conserved F or W. A D gene is named only where the DNA matches it firmly. Not all rows give a size; the values are once, few, many and, for expanded clones, a class.

clone_size,j_call,d_call,v_call,cdr3_nt,cdr3_aa
NA,TRBJ1-1,NA,TRBV5-1,TGCGCCAGCAGCTTAAGACAGAACACTGAAGCTTTCTTT,CASSLRQNTEAFF
NA,TRBJ2-5,TRBD2,TRBV7-2,TGTGCCAGCAGCTTACAGCGGGGGGAAGAGACCCAGTACTTC,CASSLQRGEETQYF
once,TRBJ2-4,TRBD1,TRBV6-1,TGTGCCAGCAGTGCGACAGGGATGAGCGCCAAAAACATTCAGTACTTC,CASSATGMSAKNIQYF
few,TRBJ2-1,NA,TRBV6-6,TGTGCCAGCCACGACAATAAAAATGAGCAGTTCTTC,CASHDNKNEQFF
NA,TRBJ2-1,NA,TRBV5-1,TGCGCCAGCCGACCTCCGGTGGCGGGACTGAGCTCCTACAATGAGCAGTTCTTC,CASRPPVAGLSSYNEQFF
few,TRBJ1-3,NA,TRBV6-5,TGTGCCAGCAGCCGATCGGGGGGCGGTGGAAACACCATATATTTT,CASSRSGGGGNTIYF
once,TRBJ2-7,TRBD1,TRBV7-6,TGTGCCAGCAGCTTAGGGCCGGGACAGGGGACCTACGAGCAGTACTTC,CASSLGPGQGTYEQYF
many,TRBJ1-2,NA,TRBV11-2,TGTGCCAGCAGCTTAGTCGGTCAGACTTTTCTTGGCTACACCTTC,CASSLVGQTFLGYTF
NA,TRBJ2-5,NA,TRBV6-1,TGTGCCAGCAGTGAAGAGTCCCGGAGGGCCCAGTACTTC,CASSEESRRAQYF
NA,TRBJ1-2,NA,TRBV15,TGTGCCACCAGCAGGGGCAGGGGCGGCTATGGCTACACCTTC,CATSRGRGGYGYTF
NA,TRBJ1-2,TRBD1,TRBV9,TGTGCCAGCAGCGCGCTCCCTCCGACAGGGACCTATGGCTACACCTTC,CASSALPPTGTYGYTF
NA,TRBJ2-5,TRBD2,TRBV18,TGTGCCAGCTCATTCGGACTAGCGGGAGGGCCCGGCGGTGAGACCCAGTACTTC,CASSFGLAGGPGGETQYF
NA,TRBJ2-5,NA,TRBV7-2,TGTGCCAGCAGCCCGGACTATCGAGGGGAGACCCAGTACTTC,CASSPDYRGETQYF
NA,TRBJ2-7,TRBD2,TRBV5-1,TGCGCCAGCAGCCCCCTAGCGGGAGGGCAATTGTACGAGCAGTACTTC,CASSPLAGGQLYEQYF
once,TRBJ1-1,TRBD1,TRBV11-3,TGTGCCAGCGTTACAGGGGGAGGGGGGAACACTGAAGCTTTCTTT,CASVTGGGGNTEAFF